The clone carrying this TCR beta chain appeared once. The germline gives CDR1 MNHEY, CDR2 SVGEGT. The V gene lost 1 base and the J gene lost 7 bases, with 12 bases spanning the gap. CDR3 length: 14 residues. This specimen comes from a study of blood T cell repertoires in COVID-19. Study information: The study drew acute and convalescent COVID-19 samples from the United States, Italy and Spain. T cells, B-cell-depleted T cells, or PBMCs supplied cDNA or gDNA.

Original data processing: Amplifying reference gene primers gave estimates of nucleated cell counts. Sequencing was performed with immunoSEQ multiplex PCR; in TCRdb, only in-frame clones are kept and a portion is missing. D and trimming were read from the DNA, whereas the V and J calls and clone size are those reported in that table. Of about 90,000 clones in the sample, 80% were seen once. The J gene is TRBJ2-3, the V gene TRBV6-2 or TRBV6-3; TRBD1 might be the D (5 bases). The sequenced material came from peripheral blood. This TCR came from a woman in her 70s with acute or convalescent COVID-19. The CDR3 spells CASSYWQGRNTQYF. In nucleotides, the CDR3 is TGTGCCAGCAGTTACTGGCAGGGAAGGAATACGCAGTATTTT.